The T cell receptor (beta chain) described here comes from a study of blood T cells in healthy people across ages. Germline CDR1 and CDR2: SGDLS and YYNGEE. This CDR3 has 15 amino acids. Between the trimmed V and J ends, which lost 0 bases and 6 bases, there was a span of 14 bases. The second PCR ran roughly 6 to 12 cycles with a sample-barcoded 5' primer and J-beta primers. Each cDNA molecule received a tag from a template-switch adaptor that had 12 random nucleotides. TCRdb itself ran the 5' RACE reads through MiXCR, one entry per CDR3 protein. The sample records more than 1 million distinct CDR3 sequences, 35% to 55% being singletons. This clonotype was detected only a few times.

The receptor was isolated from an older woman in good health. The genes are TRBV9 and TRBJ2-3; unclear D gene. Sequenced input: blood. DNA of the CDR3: TGTGCCAGCAGCGTAGATGAGTTAGGAACGGATACGCAGTATTTT. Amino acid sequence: CASSVDELGTDTQYF.